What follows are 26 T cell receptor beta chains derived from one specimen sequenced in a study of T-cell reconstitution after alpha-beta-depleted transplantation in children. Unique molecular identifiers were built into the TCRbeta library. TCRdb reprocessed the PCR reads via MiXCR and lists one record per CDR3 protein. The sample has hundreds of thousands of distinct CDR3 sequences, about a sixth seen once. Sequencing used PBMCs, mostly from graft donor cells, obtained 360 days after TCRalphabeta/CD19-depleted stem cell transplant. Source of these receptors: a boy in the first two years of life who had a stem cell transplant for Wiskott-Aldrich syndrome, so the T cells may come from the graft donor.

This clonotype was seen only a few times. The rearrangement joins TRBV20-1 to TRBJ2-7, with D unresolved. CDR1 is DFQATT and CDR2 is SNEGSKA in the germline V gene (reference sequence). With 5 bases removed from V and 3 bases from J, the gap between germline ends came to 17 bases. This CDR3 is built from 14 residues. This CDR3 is CSAGYGRINYEQYF. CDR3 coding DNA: TGCAGTGCTGGATATGGACGGATAAACTACGAGCAGTACTTC.

DNA of the CDR3: TGCGCCAGCAGCTTCCTGACAGGCAACGGGGAGCTGTTTTTT. This encodes CASSFLTGNGELFF. J is TRBJ2-2 and V is TRBV5-1; maybe TRBD1 (6 bases). V lost 2 bases and J lost 7, with 12 bases in between. This CDR3 region has 14 residues. Looked up from germline, CDR1 is SGHRS and CDR2 is YFSETQ.

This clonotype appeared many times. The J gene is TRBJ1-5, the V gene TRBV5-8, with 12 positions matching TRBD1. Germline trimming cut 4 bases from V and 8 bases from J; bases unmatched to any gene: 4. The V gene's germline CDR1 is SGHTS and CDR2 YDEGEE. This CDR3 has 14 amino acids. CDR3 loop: CASSPGQGAKPQHF. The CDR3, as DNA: TGTGCCAGCAGCCCGGGACAGGGGGCGAAGCCCCAGCATTTT.

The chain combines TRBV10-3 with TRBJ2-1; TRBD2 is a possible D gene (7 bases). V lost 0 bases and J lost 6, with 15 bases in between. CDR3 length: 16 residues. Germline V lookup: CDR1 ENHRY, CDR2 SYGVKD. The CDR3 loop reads CAISESVGGPGNEQFF. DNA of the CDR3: TGTGCCATCAGTGAGTCGGTGGGGGGGCCGGGCAATGAGCAGTTCTTC.

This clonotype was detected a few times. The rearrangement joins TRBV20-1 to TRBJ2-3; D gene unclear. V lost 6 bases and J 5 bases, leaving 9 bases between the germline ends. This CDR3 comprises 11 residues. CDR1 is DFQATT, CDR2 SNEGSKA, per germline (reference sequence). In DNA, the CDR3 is TGCAGTGCGTCTAGGTTAGATACGCAGTATTTT. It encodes CSASRLDTQYF.

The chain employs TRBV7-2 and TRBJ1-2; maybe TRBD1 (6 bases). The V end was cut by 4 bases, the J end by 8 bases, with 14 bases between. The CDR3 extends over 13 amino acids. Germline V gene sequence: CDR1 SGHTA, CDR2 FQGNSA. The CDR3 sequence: CASSWTALGGYTF. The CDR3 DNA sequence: TGTGCCAGCAGCTGGACAGCTTTAGGAGGCTACACCTTC.

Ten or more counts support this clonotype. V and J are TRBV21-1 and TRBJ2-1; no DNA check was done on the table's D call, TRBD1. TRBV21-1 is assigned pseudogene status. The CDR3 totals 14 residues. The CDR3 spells CAIVMTGHSNEQFF. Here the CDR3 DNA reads TGTGCCATCGTGATGACAGGGCACTCCAATGAGCAGTTCTTC.

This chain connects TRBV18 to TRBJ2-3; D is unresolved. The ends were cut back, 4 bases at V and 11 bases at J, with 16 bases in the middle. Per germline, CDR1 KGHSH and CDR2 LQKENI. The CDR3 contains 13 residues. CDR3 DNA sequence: TGTGCCAGCTCACGGTCGATTGGCAGCGAGCAGTATTTT. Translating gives CASSRSIGSEQYF. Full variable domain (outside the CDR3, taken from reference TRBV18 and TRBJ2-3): NAGVMQNPRHLVRRRGQEARLRCSPMKGHSHVYWYRQLPEEGLKFMVYLQKENIIDESGMPKERFSAEFPKEGPSILRIQQVVRGDSAAYFCASSRSIGSEQYFGPGTRLTVL.

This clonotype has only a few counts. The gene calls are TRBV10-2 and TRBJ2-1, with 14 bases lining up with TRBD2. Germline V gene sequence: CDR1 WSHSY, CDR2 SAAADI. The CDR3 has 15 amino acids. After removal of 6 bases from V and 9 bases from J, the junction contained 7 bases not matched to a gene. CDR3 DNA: TGCGCCAGCAGGGAACGACTAGCGGGAGGGCCTGAGCAGTTCTTC. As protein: CASRERLAGGPEQFF.

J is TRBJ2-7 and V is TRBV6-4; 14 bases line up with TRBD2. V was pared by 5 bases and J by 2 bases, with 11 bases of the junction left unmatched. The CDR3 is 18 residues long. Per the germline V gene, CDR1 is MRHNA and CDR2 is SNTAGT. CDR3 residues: CASSRLAGGPPPPYEQYF. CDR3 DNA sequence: TGTGCCAGCAGTCGACTAGCGGGAGGGCCCCCACCCCCCTACGAGCAGTACTTC.

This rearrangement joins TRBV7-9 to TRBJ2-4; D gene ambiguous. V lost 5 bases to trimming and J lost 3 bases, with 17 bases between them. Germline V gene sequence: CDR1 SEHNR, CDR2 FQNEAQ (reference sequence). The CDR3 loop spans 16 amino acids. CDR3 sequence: CASSPSRDVGKNIQYF. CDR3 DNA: TGTGCCAGCAGCCCCAGTAGGGATGTGGGCAAAAACATTCAGTACTTC.

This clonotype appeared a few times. The CDR3 DNA sequence: TGCAGCGTCTACAGGGCGATGAACACTGAAGCTTTCTTT. Its translation: CSVYRAMNTEAFF. This chain joins TRBV29-1 and TRBJ1-1, with D perhaps matching TRBD1 (6 bases). Trimming took 6 bases from V and 0 from J, leaving 11 bases between them. Germline assignment: CDR1 SQVTM and CDR2 ANQGSEA. The length of the CDR3 is 13 residues.

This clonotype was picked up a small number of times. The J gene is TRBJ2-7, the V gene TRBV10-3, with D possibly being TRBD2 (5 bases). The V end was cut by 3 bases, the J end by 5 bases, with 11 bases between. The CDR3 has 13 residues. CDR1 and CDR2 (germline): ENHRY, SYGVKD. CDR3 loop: CAISEGMGDEQYF. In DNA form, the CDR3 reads TGTGCCATCAGTGAAGGCATGGGAGACGAGCAGTACTTC.

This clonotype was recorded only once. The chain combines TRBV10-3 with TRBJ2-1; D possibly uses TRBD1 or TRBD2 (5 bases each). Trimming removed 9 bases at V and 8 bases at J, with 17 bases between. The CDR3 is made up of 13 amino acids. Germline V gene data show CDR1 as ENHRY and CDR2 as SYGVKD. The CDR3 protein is CAILRDVADEQFF. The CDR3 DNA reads TGTGCCATTTTGAGGGACGTTGCGGATGAGCAGTTCTTC.

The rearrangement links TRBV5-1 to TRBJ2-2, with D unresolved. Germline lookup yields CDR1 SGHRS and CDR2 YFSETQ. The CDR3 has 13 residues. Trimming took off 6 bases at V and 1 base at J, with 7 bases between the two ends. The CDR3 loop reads CASTNLNTGELFF. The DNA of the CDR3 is TGCGCCAGCACCAATTTGAACACCGGGGAGCTGTTTTTT.

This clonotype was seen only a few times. The CDR3 nucleotides read TGTGCCAGCAGCCCACGGGACAGGGCGACCAATACGCAGTATTTT. Protein: CASSPRDRATNTQYF. The chain is built from TRBV6-2 or TRBV6-3 and TRBJ2-3; 9 nucleotides agree with TRBD1. The ends lost 6 bases at V and 7 bases at J; junction bases unmatched: 11. The CDR3 is 15 amino acids. Germline V gives CDR1 MNHEY, CDR2 SVGEGT.

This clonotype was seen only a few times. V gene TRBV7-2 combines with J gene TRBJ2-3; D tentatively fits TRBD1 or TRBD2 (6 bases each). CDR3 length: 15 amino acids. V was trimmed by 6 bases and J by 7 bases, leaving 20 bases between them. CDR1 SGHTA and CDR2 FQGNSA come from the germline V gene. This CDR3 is CASRRLGGDTNTQYF. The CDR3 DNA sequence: TGTGCCAGCAGGCGACTAGGGGGAGACACGAATACGCAGTATTTT. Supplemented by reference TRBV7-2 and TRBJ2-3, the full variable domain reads GAGVSQSPSNKVTEKGKDVELRCDPISGHTALYWYRQSLGQGLEFLIYFQGNSAPDKSGLPSDRFSAERTGGSVSTLTIQRTQQEDSAVYLCASRRLGGDTNTQYFGPGTRLTVL.

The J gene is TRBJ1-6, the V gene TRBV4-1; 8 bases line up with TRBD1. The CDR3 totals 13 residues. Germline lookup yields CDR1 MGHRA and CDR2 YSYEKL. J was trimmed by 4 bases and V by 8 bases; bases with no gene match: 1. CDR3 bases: TGCGCCAGCCGGGACAGGTATAATTCACCCCTCCACTTT. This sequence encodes CASRDRYNSPLHF.

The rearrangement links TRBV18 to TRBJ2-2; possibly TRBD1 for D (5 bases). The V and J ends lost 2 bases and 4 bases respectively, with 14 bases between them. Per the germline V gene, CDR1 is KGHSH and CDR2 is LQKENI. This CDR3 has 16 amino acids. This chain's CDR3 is CASSPIPPGPTGELFF. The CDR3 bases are TGTGCCAGCTCACCAATTCCGCCAGGGCCCACCGGGGAGCTGTTTTTT.

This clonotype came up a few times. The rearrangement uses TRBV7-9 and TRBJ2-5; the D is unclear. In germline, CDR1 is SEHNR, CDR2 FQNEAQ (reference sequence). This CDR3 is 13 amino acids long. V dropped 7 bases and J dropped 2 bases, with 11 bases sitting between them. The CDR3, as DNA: TGTGCCAGCATAACTACCGGACAAGAGACCCAGTACTTC. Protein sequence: CASITTGQETQYF.

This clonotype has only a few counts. This CDR3 reads CATSVLPAYEQYF. CDR3 DNA: TGTGCCACCAGCGTACTACCAGCCTACGAGCAGTACTTC. The genes are TRBV15 and TRBJ2-7; no clear D gene. Trimming took 5 bases from V and 2 from J, leaving 10 bases between them. The CDR3 length is 13 residues. Germline V CDR1 and CDR2: LNHNV, YYDKDF (reference sequence).

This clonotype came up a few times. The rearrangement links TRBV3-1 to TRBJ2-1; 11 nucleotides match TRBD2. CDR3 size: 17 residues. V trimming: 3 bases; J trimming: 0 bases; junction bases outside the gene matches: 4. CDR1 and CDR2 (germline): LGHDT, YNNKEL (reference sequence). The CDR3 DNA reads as TGTGCCAGCAGCCATAGCGGGGGGGCAGGCTCCTACAATGAGCAGTTCTTC. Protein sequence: CASSHSGGAGSYNEQFF.

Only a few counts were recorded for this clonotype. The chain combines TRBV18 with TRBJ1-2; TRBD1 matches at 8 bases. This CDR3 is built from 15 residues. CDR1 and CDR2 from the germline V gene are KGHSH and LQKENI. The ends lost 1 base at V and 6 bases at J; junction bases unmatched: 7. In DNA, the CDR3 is TGTGCCAGCTCACCACTACCGGGACAGGTTGATGGCTACACCTTC. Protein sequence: CASSPLPGQVDGYTF.

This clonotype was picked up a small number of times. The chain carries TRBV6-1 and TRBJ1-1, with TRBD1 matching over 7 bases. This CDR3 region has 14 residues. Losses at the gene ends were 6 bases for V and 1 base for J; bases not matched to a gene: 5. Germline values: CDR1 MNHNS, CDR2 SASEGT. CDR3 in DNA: TGTGCCAGCAGAAAAGACAGGGCGAACACTGAAGCTTTCTTT. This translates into CASRKDRANTEAFF.

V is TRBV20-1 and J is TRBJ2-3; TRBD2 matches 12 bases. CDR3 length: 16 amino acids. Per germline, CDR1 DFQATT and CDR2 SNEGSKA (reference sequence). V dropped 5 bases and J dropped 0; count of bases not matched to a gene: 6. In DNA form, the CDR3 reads TGCAGTGCTTCTAGCGGGAGGGCCTCTAGCACAGATACGCAGTATTTT. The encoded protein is CSASSGRASSTDTQYF.

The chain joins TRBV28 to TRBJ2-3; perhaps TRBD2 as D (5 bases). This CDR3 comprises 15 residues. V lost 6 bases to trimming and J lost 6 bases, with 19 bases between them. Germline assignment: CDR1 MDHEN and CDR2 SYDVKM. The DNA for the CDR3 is TGTGCCAGCAGCTCCCCCTCTAAGGGAGACGATACGCAGTATTTT. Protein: CASSSPSKGDDTQYF.